The 21 T cell receptor beta chains below all came from one sample that was sequenced in a study of CXCR3-negative and CXCR3-positive naive CD8 T cells. The libraries of TRB cDNA were prepared using 5' RACE with UMI labels. TCRdb reanalyzed the 5' RACE reads, giving one entry per CDR3 protein sequence and no DNA. This sample's table has 46,000 or so distinct CDR3 sequences. Sequencing input: naive CXCR3- CD8+ T cells from blood. The subset was: CD45RO-CCR7+CD27+CD95- naive CD8+ T cells lacking CXCR3 (TNR3-). Every receptor here comes from a human donor in good health. Some clones in this sample may be carry-over from other donors' samples.

The rearrangement links TRBV6-2 or TRBV6-3 to TRBJ2-6. The germline CDR1 and CDR2 sequences are MNHEY and SVGEGT. The CDR3 sequence is 14 residues long. CDR3 loop: CASSYGSGANVLTF.

The V call is TRBV6-2 or TRBV6-3, the J call TRBJ2-3; lacking DNA, the TRBD1 call made by TCRdb goes unchecked. The germline V gene encodes CDR1 MNHEY and CDR2 SVGEGT. The CDR3 is 15 amino acids. The CDR3 loop reads CASSELQGGSDTQYF.

This chain joins TRBV4-2 and TRBJ1-2; checking the TCRdb D call of TRBD1 is not possible without DNA. There are 15 residues in the CDR3. Per germline, CDR1 LGHNA and CDR2 YNFKEQ. This chain's CDR3 is CASSLNRQGNYGYTF.

The rearrangement joins TRBV6-4 to TRBJ2-5. CDR1 MRHNA and CDR2 SNTAGT come from the germline V gene. CDR3 length: 15 amino acids. The CDR3 sequence is CASISLVRHKETQYF.

The rearrangement joins TRBV18 to TRBJ2-1. The length of the CDR3 is 14 residues. The germline V gene encodes CDR1 KGHSH and CDR2 LQKENI. The chain's CDR3 is CAGSPSTAYNEQFF.

The genes are TRBV27 and TRBJ1-5; with no DNA, the TCRdb D assignment of TRBD1 cannot be verified. The CDR3 covers 13 residues. Germline V lookup: CDR1 MNHEY, CDR2 SMNVEV (reference sequence). This CDR3 is CASSSQGWQPQHF.

CDR3 amino acids: CASSLGQGDIDIQYF. The V and J genes are TRBV7-3 and TRBJ2-4; TCRdb's D call, TRBD1, is unchecked because there is no DNA. Germline V gene data show CDR1 as SGHTA and CDR2 as FQGTGA. The CDR3 runs to 15 residues.

J is TRBJ2-7 and V is TRBV28; the TCRdb D gene call, TRBD1, has no DNA to confirm it. CDR1 MDHEN and CDR2 SYDVKM come from the germline V gene. The CDR3 totals 16 residues. The CDR3 is CASSLSPGDPAYEQYF.

The rearrangement links TRBV28 to TRBJ2-7; TCRdb lists TRBD1, though no DNA is available to test this call. Germline V CDR1 and CDR2: MDHEN, SYDVKM. This CDR3 region has 15 residues. This CDR3 is CASSSSGTGVYEQYF.

J is TRBJ2-7 and V is TRBV15; with no DNA, the TCRdb D assignment of TRBD2 cannot be verified. CDR1 is LNHNV, CDR2 YYDKDF, per germline (reference sequence). The CDR3 totals 16 residues. The CDR3 sequence is CATSRDLSGGAVEQYF.

This chain links TRBV6-5 with TRBJ2-7; TCRdb designates TRBD1, a call that cannot be tested without DNA. There are 12 residues in the CDR3. Germline V gene sequence: CDR1 MNHEY, CDR2 SVGAGI. The CDR3 spells CASRDRGYEQYF.

V gene TRBV20-1 combines with J gene TRBJ2-1; TCRdb reports TRBD1, a call that lacks DNA to check it against. This CDR3 region has 16 residues. From germline, CDR1 is DFQATT and CDR2 SNEGSKA (reference sequence). This chain's CDR3 is CSARDPLGGPYNEQFF.

This rearrangement joins TRBV5-1 to TRBJ2-3; absent DNA, TCRdb's TRBD2 call cannot be checked. There are 16 residues in the CDR3. Germline V gives CDR1 SGHRS, CDR2 YFSETQ. Here the CDR3 reads CASSLQRSAGFNTQYF.

V usage is TRBV7-9 and J usage is TRBJ2-1; with no DNA, the TCRdb D assignment of TRBD1 cannot be verified. Germline-derived CDR1 and CDR2 are SEHNR and FQNEAQ (reference sequence). The CDR3 contains 12 residues. CDR3 sequence reads: CASSLGQTEQFF.

The chain couples TRBV12-3 or TRBV12-4 to TRBJ2-1; TCRdb's D call of TRBD1 is untestable without DNA. This CDR3 has 15 residues. CDR3 residues: CASIPGQGSYNEQFF.

V and J are TRBV6-2 or TRBV6-3 and TRBJ1-1; TCRdb selects TRBD1, and the lack of DNA leaves this call unchecked. CDR1 is MNHEY and CDR2 is SVGEGT in the germline V gene. The CDR3 runs to 14 residues. CDR3 protein: CASSYVGAYTEAFF.

J is TRBJ2-2 and V is TRBV28; absent DNA, TCRdb's TRBD2 call cannot be checked. CDR1 is MDHEN, CDR2 SYDVKM, per germline. CDR3 size: 15 residues. The CDR3 region is CASSLKRSALGELFF.

The J gene is TRBJ2-1, the V gene TRBV29-1. CDR1 is SQVTM and CDR2 is ANQGSEA in the germline V gene. CDR3 size: 12 residues. The CDR3 is CSVHDKYNEQFF.

The chain uses TRBV7-9 and TRBJ1-5; TCRdb's D call of TRBD1 is untestable without DNA. The CDR3 runs 17 residues. Germline loops: CDR1 SEHNR, CDR2 FQNEAQ (reference sequence). The CDR3 reads CASSLVGPVPSDQPQHF.

The rearrangement uses TRBV4-2 and TRBJ2-3; checking the TCRdb D call of TRBD1 is not possible without DNA. This CDR3 has 15 residues. The germline CDR1 and CDR2 sequences are LGHNA and YNFKEQ. This CDR3 reads CASSQDGGEPDTQYF.

The chain joins TRBV18 to TRBJ1-5. Germline CDR1 reads KGHSH; CDR2 reads LQKENI. The CDR3 spans 14 residues. The CDR3 loop is CASSPPGSNQPQHF.